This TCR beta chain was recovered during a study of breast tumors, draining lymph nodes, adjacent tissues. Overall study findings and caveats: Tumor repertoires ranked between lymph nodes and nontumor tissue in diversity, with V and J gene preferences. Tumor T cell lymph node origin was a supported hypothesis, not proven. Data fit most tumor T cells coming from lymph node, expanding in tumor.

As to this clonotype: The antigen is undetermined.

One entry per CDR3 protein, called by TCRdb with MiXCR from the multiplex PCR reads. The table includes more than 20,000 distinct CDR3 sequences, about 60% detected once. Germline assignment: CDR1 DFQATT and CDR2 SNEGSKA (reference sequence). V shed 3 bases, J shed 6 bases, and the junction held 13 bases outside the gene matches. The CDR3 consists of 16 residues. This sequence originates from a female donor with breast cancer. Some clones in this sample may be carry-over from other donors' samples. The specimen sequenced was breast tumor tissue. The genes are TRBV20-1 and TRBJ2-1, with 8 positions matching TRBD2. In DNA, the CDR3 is TGCAGTGCTAGTGCCCTGGGGGGCGGGGGGTTCAATGAGCAGTTCTTC. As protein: CSASALGGGGFNEQFF.